Listed here are 10 T cell receptor beta chains from one sample, sequenced in a study of blood T cells in healthy people across ages. Together with a sample-barcoded 5' primer, a J-beta primer mix was included in a second PCR lasting about 6 to 11 cycles. One entry per CDR3 protein, called by TCRdb with MiXCR from the 5' RACE reads. The sample lists hundreds of thousands of distinct CDR3 sequences, around 21% occurring once. What was sequenced was blood. The receptors were gathered from a man aged 70 or older in good health.

This clonotype came up many times. The rearrangement uses TRBV7-9 and TRBJ2-4; D not resolved. The CDR3 runs to 13 residues. Trimming took 3 bases from V and 5 from J, leaving 8 bases between them. Germline CDR1 reads SEHNR; CDR2 reads FQNEAQ (reference sequence). The CDR3: CASSLVGENIQYF. In DNA form, the CDR3 reads TGTGCCAGCAGCTTGGTAGGAGAAAACATTCAGTACTTC.

The V call is TRBV7-8, the J call TRBJ2-5; no reliable D call. Germline lookup yields CDR1 SGHVS and CDR2 FQNEAQ. V lost 7 bases, J lost 2 bases, and 11 bases lay in between. The CDR3 runs 13 residues. This chain's CDR3 is CASTLIPQETQYF. The DNA for the CDR3 is TGTGCCAGCACCCTAATCCCTCAAGAGACCCAGTACTTC.

The table lists this clonotype with a few counts. The chain carries TRBV20-1 and TRBJ2-4; TRBD2 is a possible D gene (5 bases). Trimming left V 5 bases short and J 1 base short, with 15 bases between. The CDR3 covers 15 residues. Looked up from germline, CDR1 is DFQATT and CDR2 is SNEGSKA (reference sequence). The CDR3 region is CSAPPGGSAKNIQYF. CDR3 nucleotides: TGCAGTGCTCCCCCGGGCGGGTCTGCCAAAAACATTCAGTACTTC.

The table lists this clonotype with a few counts. In DNA, the CDR3 is TGTGCCAGCAGTGGTAGTCTTAGCGGCGGAGGTTCCCATGGGCAGTTCTTC. This encodes CASSGSLSGGGSHGQFF. The chain employs TRBV28 and TRBJ2-1; possible D gene TRBD2, 6 bases. Germline V CDR1 and CDR2: MDHEN, SYDVKM. Trimming removed 5 bases from V and 12 bases from J, with 29 bases in between. The CDR3 loop spans 17 amino acids.

The chain employs TRBV20-1 and TRBJ1-1; 7 bases are shared with TRBD1. V lost 3 bases and J lost 3; bases outside the gene matches: 10. The CDR3 has 15 residues. Per the germline V gene, CDR1 is DFQATT and CDR2 is SNEGSKA (reference sequence). The CDR3, as DNA: TGCAGTGCTAGGGCTATGGACAGGATTTACACTGAAGCTTTCTTT. It codes for CSARAMDRIYTEAFF.

This chain joins TRBV18 and TRBJ2-5; a possible D gene is TRBD1 (5 bases). The J call may be in error: the DNA end matches TRBJ2-1 better. This CDR3 has 14 residues. Germline values: CDR1 KGHSH, CDR2 LQKENI. DNA of the CDR3: TGTGCCAGCTCACCGTTTCAGGGTACCAATGAGCAGTTCTTC. Translated: CASSPFQGTNEQFF.

V usage is TRBV11-2 and J usage is TRBJ2-5, with TRBD2 matching over 12 bases. CDR1 is SGHAT and CDR2 is FQNNGV in the germline V gene. V gave up 8 bases and J gave up 5 bases; unmatched junction bases: 9. The CDR3 sequence is 15 residues long. In DNA form, the CDR3 reads TGTGCCAGCTGCCTGACTAGCGGGAGTGGGGAGACCCAGTACTTC. Translated: CASCLTSGSGETQYF.

The chain uses TRBV20-1 and TRBJ2-7, with 10 bases identical to TRBD2. V lost 3 bases and J lost 2; bases outside the gene matches: 4. The CDR3 spans 14 residues. Germline V gene lookup returns CDR1 DFQATT and CDR2 SNEGSKA (reference sequence). CDR3 protein: CSASQLAGPYEQYF. In DNA, the CDR3 is TGCAGTGCTAGTCAACTAGCGGGACCCTACGAGCAGTACTTC.

Of note for this clonotype: Germline and junction disagree at one end, which may indicate a read error. The chain links TRBV24-1 to TRBJ2-2; no definite D call. The CDR3 length is 17 residues. Germline values: CDR1 KGHDR, CDR2 SFDVKD. Written as DNA, the CDR3 is TGTGCCACTAGTGATTTTGCCCTAGGATCGAACACCGGGGAGCTGTTTTTT. It is translated as CATSDFALGSNTGELFF.

The chain is built from TRBV20-1 and TRBJ1-2, with D hard to call. From germline, CDR1 is DFQATT and CDR2 SNEGSKA (reference sequence). This CDR3 has 13 residues. Trimming pared 1 base from V and 2 bases from J, leaving 8 bases between. In nucleotides, the CDR3 is TGCAGTGCTAGAGTGGAGGGAAACTATGGCTACACCTTC. Translation: CSARVEGNYGYTF.